The 17 T cell receptor beta chains below all came from one sample that was sequenced in a study of T cells in localized non-small cell lung cancer. Using immunoSEQ multiplex PCR, the repertoire was profiled, and TCRdb retains in-frame clones only, with some absent. Seen here are 86,000 or so clones, approximately 85% observed once, and the top ten hold 2.5% to 3%. Sequenced material: peripheral blood, taken before any cancer treatment. Receptors originate from a man between 40 and 69 years old with stage I lung adenocarcinoma.

The genes are TRBV6-5 and TRBJ2-5; 7 bases are shared with TRBD1. This CDR3 comprises 14 residues. The germline gives CDR1 MNHEY, CDR2 SVGAGI. Germline trimming cut 4 bases from V and 5 bases from J; bases unmatched to any gene: 7. The CDR3 is CASSWVAGGETQYF. CDR3 nucleotide sequence: TGTGCCAGCAGTTGGGTCGCAGGGGGTGAGACCCAGTACTTC.

V usage is TRBV4-1 and J usage is TRBJ1-4; TRBD1 matches 7 bases. V shed 3 bases, J shed 5 bases, and the junction held 6 bases outside the gene matches. Germline assignment: CDR1 MGHRA and CDR2 YSYEKL. The CDR3 totals 15 residues. The CDR3 reads CASSHLTGQNEKLFF. The CDR3 DNA is TGCGCCAGCAGCCACCTGACAGGGCAAAATGAAAAACTGTTTTTT.

This chain joins TRBV28 and TRBJ2-1; 10 nucleotides match TRBD2. Trimming cost V 8 bases and J 8 bases; bases outside gene matches: 6. The CDR3 is made up of 13 amino acids. CDR1 and CDR2 from the germline V gene are MDHEN and SYDVKM. CDR3 in amino acids: CASSSGSIDEQFF. The CDR3 nucleotides are TGTGCCAGCTCTAGCGGGAGCATCGATGAGCAGTTCTTC.

J is TRBJ2-7 and V is TRBV19, with D uncertain. The germline V and J ends were trimmed by 5 bases and 0 bases, with 8 bases remaining between them. This CDR3 is 13 amino acids long. Germline V gene sequence: CDR1 LNHDA, CDR2 SQIVND (reference sequence). In DNA form, the CDR3 reads TGTGCCAGTAGTTCCCTCAGCTCCTACGAGCAGTACTTC. It translates to CASSSLSSYEQYF. Full variable domain (remainder filled in from reference TRBV19 and TRBJ2-7): DGGITQSPKYLFRKEGQNVTLSCEQNLNHDAMYWYRQDPGQGLRLIYYSQIVNDFQKGDIAEGYSVSREKKESFPLTVTSAQKNPTAFYLCASSSLSSYEQYFGPGTRLTVT.

V and J are TRBV7-6 and TRBJ1-1; no reliable D call. The CDR3 totals 13 residues. Per germline, CDR1 SGHVS and CDR2 FNYEAQ. The germline V and J ends were trimmed by 4 bases and 4 bases, with 10 bases remaining between them. The CDR3 reads CASSSGWRTEAFF. CDR3 DNA sequence: TGTGCCAGCAGCTCCGGTTGGCGCACTGAAGCTTTCTTT.

This clone came up a few times. The CDR3 reads CASSQYRGTEAFF. The CDR3 nucleotides read TGCGCCAGCAGCCAATACAGGGGCACTGAAGCTTTCTTT. The rearrangement links TRBV4-3 to TRBJ1-1; TRBD1 agrees at 7 bases. J was trimmed by 4 bases and V by 2 bases; bases with no gene match: 1. Germline V gene sequence: CDR1 LGHNA, CDR2 YSLEER. This CDR3 is built from 13 residues.

This clone was observed a few times. The J gene is TRBJ1-5, the V gene TRBV30, with 7 nucleotides matching TRBD1. The CDR3 has 13 amino acids. With V trimmed by 1 base and J by 5 bases, 2 bases remained unmatched. Germline V gives CDR1 GTSNPN, CDR2 SVGIG (reference sequence). The CDR3 nucleotides are TGTGCCTGGAGTGGACAGGGTGATCAGCCCCAGCATTTT. Its protein is CAWSGQGDQPQHF.

V gene TRBV4-1 combines with J gene TRBJ1-5; D not certain. The V gene's germline CDR1 is MGHRA and CDR2 YSYEKL. This CDR3 is 17 amino acids long. V was cut by 5 bases and J by 4 bases, with 21 bases left in between. CDR3 in DNA: TGCGCCAGCAGCTCAGAACCCCGGACGGTCTCTAATCAGCCCCAGCATTTT. Translated, it gives CASSSEPRTVSNQPQHF.

The chain joins TRBV7-3 to TRBJ1-2; maybe TRBD1 (6 bases). Germline CDR1 reads SGHTA; CDR2 reads FQGTGA. This CDR3 has 16 amino acids. The V end was cut by 5 bases, the J end by 2 bases, with 18 bases between. The CDR3 reads CASSPGGAGENYGYTF. DNA for the CDR3: TGTGCCAGCAGCCCCGGCGGGGCAGGGGAAAACTATGGCTACACCTTC.

V is TRBV29-1 and J is TRBJ1-3, with 7 bases aligning to TRBD1. V trimming: 0 bases; J trimming: 5 bases; junction bases outside the gene matches: 4. The CDR3 has 14 amino acids. Germline V gene lookup returns CDR1 SQVTM and CDR2 ANQGSEA. CDR3 sequence: CSVEEKGQRNTIYF. The CDR3 DNA is TGCAGCGTTGAAGAAAAGGGACAGAGAAACACCATATATTTT.

The chain carries TRBV6-5 and TRBJ1-1, with a weak D call TRBD1 (5 bases). The V gene's germline CDR1 is MNHEY and CDR2 SVGAGI. The CDR3 length is 13 residues. Trimming removed 2 bases at V and 3 bases at J, with 7 bases between. CDR3 residues: CASSYGTHTEAFF. CDR3 nucleotide sequence: TGTGCCAGCAGTTACGGGACCCACACTGAAGCTTTCTTT.

The J gene is TRBJ1-5, the V gene TRBV11-2; no definite D call. Germline CDR1 SGHAT, CDR2 FQNNGV. CDR3 size: 14 residues. The ends were cut back, 5 bases at V and 4 bases at J, with 12 bases in the middle. This chain's CDR3 is CASSPEAVNQPQHF. CDR3 DNA sequence: TGTGCCAGCAGCCCTGAAGCGGTTAATCAGCCCCAGCATTTT.

The V gene is TRBV5-1, the J gene TRBJ1-2; D remains ambiguous. The CDR3 has 14 residues. The V end was cut by 0 bases, the J end by 3 bases, with 9 bases between. Germline CDR1 reads SGHRS; CDR2 reads YFSETQ. The CDR3 DNA sequence: TGCGCCAGCAGCTTGGAGGCAGTCTACTATGGCTACACCTTC. Translation: CASSLEAVYYGYTF.

The chain is built from TRBV14 and TRBJ2-2; 8 bases match TRBD1. Losses at the gene ends were 4 bases for V and 0 bases for J; bases not matched to a gene: 10. This CDR3 has 18 residues. Germline CDR1 is SGHDN and CDR2 is FVKESK. The CDR3 reads CASSRLPLTGANTGELFF. CDR3 DNA sequence: TGTGCCAGCAGCCGACTCCCTTTGACAGGGGCGAACACCGGGGAGCTGTTTTTT.

The V call is TRBV7-9, the J call TRBJ1-1; no definite D call. Trimming pared 7 bases from V and 1 base from J, leaving 4 bases between. This CDR3 has 11 residues. Looked up from germline, CDR1 is SEHNR and CDR2 is FQNEAQ (reference sequence). Written as DNA, the CDR3 is TGTGCCAGCACCCCGAACACTGAAGCTTTCTTT. Its translation: CASTPNTEAFF. The full variable domain, rest sourced from reference TRBV7-9 and TRBJ1-1, is DTGVSQNPRHKITKRGQNVTFRCDPISEHNRLYWYRQTLGQGPEFLTYFQNEAQLEKSRLLSDRFSAERPKGSFSTLEIQRTEQGDSAMYLCASTPNTEAFFGQGTRLTVV.

The V and J genes are TRBV6-1 and TRBJ2-5, with TRBD2 identical over 7 bases. The CDR3 has 16 amino acids. After removal of 0 bases from V and 7 bases from J, the junction contained 11 bases not matched to a gene. Germline-derived CDR1 and CDR2 are MNHNS and SASEGT. The CDR3 region has the DNA TGTGCCAGCAGTGAAGCGAGCTGGCTAGCGGTCCCGACCCAGTACTTC. This gives the protein CASSEASWLAVPTQYF.

J is TRBJ1-5 and V is TRBV18; no firm D call. CDR1 and CDR2 (germline): KGHSH, LQKENI. V lost 9 bases and J lost 1, with 10 bases in between. This CDR3 has 13 amino acids. The CDR3 here is CASAVGSNQPQHF. The CDR3, as DNA: TGTGCCAGTGCCGTGGGGAGCAATCAGCCCCAGCATTTT. Drawing the rest from reference TRBV18 and TRBJ1-5, the complete variable domain is NAGVMQNPRHLVRRRGQEARLRCSPMKGHSHVYWYRQLPEEGLKFMVYLQKENIIDESGMPKERFSAEFPKEGPSILRIQQVVRGDSAAYFCASAVGSNQPQHFGDGTRLSIL.